This TCR beta chain originates from a study of blood T cell repertoires in COVID-19. Study information: Both acute and convalescent COVID-19 samples were obtained from the United States, Italy and Spain. From T cells, B-cell-depleted T cells, or PBMCs came the material, which was cDNA or gDNA.

The sample holds one count of this clone. In the authors' methods: Scientists estimated how many nucleated cells there were by amplifying reference gene primers. TCRdb's table, derived via immunoSEQ multiplex PCR, lists solely in-frame clones and lacks some. That table furnishes V, J and clone size, whereas the DNA furnished D and trimming. The sample consists of 140,000 to 150,000 clones, around 89% of them appearing once. Material: peripheral blood. The source of this sequence is a man aged 55-75 years with active or convalescent COVID-19.

Here the CDR3 DNA reads TGTGCCAGCAGCCAGAGGGCGGGATCGGGAGATACGCAGTATTTT. Amino acids: CASSQRAGSGDTQYF. The V call is TRBV13, the J call TRBJ2-3, with D possibly matching TRBD2 (6 bases). The CDR3 runs to 15 residues. V was cut by 5 bases and J by 5 bases, with 17 bases left in between. CDR1 is PRHDT and CDR2 is FYEKMQ in the germline V gene (reference sequence).